The 28 T cell receptor beta chains below come from one sample, sequenced in a study of T cell changes during pregnancy in multiple sclerosis. Generated by immunoSEQ multiplex PCR, the TCRdb table keeps only in-frame clones and is missing some. The sample holds 70,000 to 75,000 clones, 80% to 90% seen once. The starting material was peripheral blood, obtained before pregnancy. The source of these receptors is a female donor with multiple sclerosis, enrolled in a pregnancy study.

The chain uses TRBV7-9 and TRBJ1-4; 7 nucleotides agree with TRBD1. CDR1 SEHNR and CDR2 FQNEAQ come from the germline V gene (reference sequence). J gave up 4 bases and V 2 bases, and 7 bases lay outside the gene matches. The CDR3 is 16 residues long. The CDR3, as DNA: TGTGCCAGCAGCTTAATAAAGGGGGCTATTAATGAAAAACTGTTTTTT. This encodes CASSLIKGAINEKLFF.

CDR3 sequence: CASSEGAGGVDTQYF. For the CDR3, the DNA is TGTGCCAGCAGTGAAGGGGCAGGGGGCGTCGATACGCAGTATTTT. The chain recombines TRBV6-1 with TRBJ2-3; TRBD1 aligns across 8 bases. From germline, CDR1 is MNHNS and CDR2 SASEGT. This CDR3 is 15 amino acids long. Losses at the gene ends were 1 base for V and 6 bases for J; bases not matched to a gene: 6.

The chain couples TRBV6-6 to TRBJ1-1; D is possibly TRBD1 (5 bases). Germline loops: CDR1 MNHNY, CDR2 SVGAGI (reference sequence). Trimming shortened V by 7 bases and J by 7 bases, and 22 bases separated the two germline ends. This CDR3 is built from 15 residues. The CDR3 DNA sequence: TGTGCCAGCAACGACACCCCCGGGGGATTGGTTGAAGCTTTCTTT. Encoded protein: CASNDTPGGLVEAFF.

The chain uses TRBV5-1 and TRBJ2-3, with D perhaps matching TRBD2 (5 bases). The CDR3 runs 15 residues. With 2 bases removed from V and 0 bases from J, the gap between germline ends came to 10 bases. Per the germline V gene, CDR1 is SGHRS and CDR2 is YFSETQ. In DNA form, the CDR3 reads TGCGCCAGCAGCTTAAGAGCGGAGAGCACAGATACGCAGTATTTT. Residues: CASSLRAESTDTQYF.

The rearrangement joins TRBV7-3 to TRBJ2-7, with D perhaps matching TRBD2 (5 bases). The V gene lost 0 bases and the J gene lost 4 bases, with 7 bases spanning the gap. CDR3 length equals 13 residues. The germline V gene has CDR1 SGHTA and CDR2 FQGTGA. The CDR3 loop reads CASSLTEAYEQYF. For the CDR3, the DNA is TGTGCCAGCAGCTTAACGGAGGCGTACGAGCAGTACTTC.

The chain recombines TRBV6-1 with TRBJ1-3, with TRBD1 as a possible D gene (5 bases). Germline CDR1 is MNHNS and CDR2 is SASEGT. Trimming shortened V by 2 bases and J by 0 bases, and 11 bases separated the two germline ends. This CDR3 has 16 amino acids. DNA of the CDR3: TGTGCCAGCAGTGAATTGGGGGACTACTCTGGAAACACCATATATTTT. It encodes CASSELGDYSGNTIYF.

The chain uses TRBV18 and TRBJ2-7; TRBD2 matches 12 bases. V lost 5 bases, J lost 4 bases, and 3 bases stayed unmatched. CDR1 KGHSH and CDR2 LQKENI come from the germline V gene. The CDR3 covers 14 residues. The CDR3 nucleotides are TGTGCCAGCTCATCCCTAGCGGGAGGGTACGAGCAGTACTTC. This translates into CASSSLAGGYEQYF.

This sequence joins TRBV27 and TRBJ1-4; perhaps TRBD1 as D (5 bases). The germline V gene has CDR1 MNHEY and CDR2 SMNVEV (reference sequence). This CDR3 comprises 12 residues. V was clipped by 8 bases and J by 2 bases, with 6 bases between them. CDR3 region: CASRQTNEKLFF. The CDR3 nucleotides read TGTGCCAGCCGACAGACTAATGAAAAACTGTTTTTT.

CDR3 bases: TGCAGTGCTATCAGGGGGACGGGCTACACCTTC. Translation gives CSAIRGTGYTF. The chain links TRBV20-1 to TRBJ1-2, with 7 bases fitting TRBD1. This CDR3 region has 11 residues. V lost 4 bases to trimming and J lost 8 bases; unmatched junction nucleotides: 4. Germline loops: CDR1 DFQATT, CDR2 SNEGSKA (reference sequence).

The V call is TRBV19, the J call TRBJ2-7; 8 bases match TRBD1. Germline V lookup: CDR1 LNHDA, CDR2 SQIVND (reference sequence). The CDR3 loop spans 13 amino acids. The ends lost 5 bases at V and 5 bases at J; junction bases unmatched: 5. In DNA form, the CDR3 reads TGTGCCAGTAGTCTGGACAGGGCCAACGAGCAGTACTTC. This gives the protein CASSLDRANEQYF.

The chain combines TRBV5-8 with TRBJ1-1, with a weak D call TRBD1 (6 bases). Trimming stripped 3 bases from V and 4 bases from J, with 13 bases between. The CDR3 covers 14 residues. The germline gives CDR1 SGHTS, CDR2 YDEGEE. CDR3 nucleotides: TGTGCCAGCAGCTACAGGGAAGGGGGCACTGAAGCTTTCTTT. Its protein product is CASSYREGGTEAFF.

V and J are TRBV30 and TRBJ2-1; 8 bases are shared with TRBD2. Germline V gene sequence: CDR1 GTSNPN, CDR2 SVGIG (reference sequence). This CDR3 is 13 amino acids long. V lost 4 bases, J lost 11 bases, and 10 bases stayed unmatched. The DNA for the CDR3 is TGTGCCTGGATCCGGAGGCTAGCGGGCCAGCAGTTCTTC. Translated, it gives CAWIRRLAGQQFF. Drawing the rest from reference TRBV30 and TRBJ2-1, the complete variable domain is SQTIHQWPATLVQPVGSPLSLECTVEGTSNPNLYWYRQAAGRGLQLLFYSVGIGQISSEVPQNLSASRPQDRQFILSSKKLLLSDSGFYLCAWIRRLAGQQFFGPGTRLTVL.

The J gene is TRBJ2-7, the V gene TRBV20-1; D unclear. The CDR3 is 11 amino acids. With 7 bases removed from V and 4 bases from J, the gap between germline ends came to 11 bases. Germline CDR1 is DFQATT and CDR2 is SNEGSKA (reference sequence). This CDR3 is CSVRLNYEQYF. For the CDR3, the DNA is TGCAGTGTCAGGCTCAATTACGAGCAGTACTTC.

The chain joins TRBV4-1 to TRBJ2-5; tentatively, D is TRBD1 (5 bases). Between the trimmed V and J ends, which lost 0 bases and 6 bases, there was a span of 14 bases. The length of the CDR3 is 15 residues. Germline V CDR1 and CDR2: MGHRA, YSYEKL. CDR3 sequence reads: CASSQDGSGQKTQYF. As DNA, the CDR3 is TGCGCCAGCAGCCAAGATGGGTCAGGGCAAAAGACCCAGTACTTC.

The gene calls are TRBV5-4 and TRBJ2-5; 9 nucleotides align to TRBD2. Germline trimming cut 9 bases from V and 2 bases from J; bases unmatched to any gene: 5. The V gene's germline CDR1 is SGHNT and CDR2 YYREEE (reference sequence). The CDR3 consists of 13 residues. CDR3 loop: CAIRSGGQETQYF. The DNA for the CDR3 is TGTGCCATCCGTAGCGGGGGACAAGAGACCCAGTACTTC.

V and J are TRBV11-2 and TRBJ2-3; 15 nucleotides agree with TRBD2. Trimming at V came to 1 base and at J to 5 bases, leaving 1 base not matched to a gene. Germline V CDR1 and CDR2: SGHAT, FQNNGV. The CDR3 runs 16 residues. The CDR3 is CASSLGTSGRVDTQYF. The CDR3 DNA is TGTGCCAGCAGCTTAGGGACTAGCGGGAGGGTAGATACGCAGTATTTT.

This chain connects TRBV19 to TRBJ2-7, with D possibly being TRBD2 (5 bases). V was clipped by 5 bases and J by 2 bases, with 13 bases between them. Germline CDR1 LNHDA, CDR2 SQIVND (reference sequence). The CDR3 loop spans 14 amino acids. CDR3 DNA sequence: TGTGCCAGTAGTGTCCGGACTGTACCCTACGAGCAGTACTTC. It encodes CASSVRTVPYEQYF.

The chain links TRBV7-7 to TRBJ2-7, with TRBD2 matching 7 bases. J lost 3 bases, V lost 3 bases, and 2 bases had no gene match. Germline V gene lookup returns CDR1 SSHAT and CDR2 FNYEAQ (reference sequence). The CDR3 totals 13 residues. CDR3 protein: CASSLTSSYEQYF. Here the CDR3 DNA reads TGTGCCAGCAGCTTGACTAGCAGCTACGAGCAGTACTTC. Together with reference TRBV7-7 and TRBJ2-7, the CDR3 gives the full variable domain: GAGVSQSPRYKVTKRGQDVTLRCDPISSHATLYWYQQALGQGPEFLTYFNYEAQPDKSGLPSDRFSAERPEGSISTLTIQRTEQRDSAMYRCASSLTSSYEQYFGPGTRLTVT.

This sequence joins TRBV19 and TRBJ1-1; TRBD1 aligns across 8 bases. Unmatched junction bases numbered 5, after V lost 3 bases and J lost 11 bases. This CDR3 comprises 12 residues. Per germline, CDR1 LNHDA and CDR2 SQIVND (reference sequence). CDR3 residues: CASSIQTGDAFF. The CDR3 DNA reads TGTGCCAGTAGTATCCAGACAGGGGATGCTTTCTTT.

J is TRBJ2-7 and V is TRBV9, with unresolved D. V was clipped by 0 bases and J by 0 bases, with 7 bases between them. Germline CDR1 and CDR2: SGDLS and YYNGEE. There are 14 residues in the CDR3. DNA for the CDR3: TGTGCCAGCAGCGTAGGGCGGCTCTCCTACGAGCAGTACTTC. This translates into CASSVGRLSYEQYF.

The J gene is TRBJ2-3, the V gene TRBV5-1; 10 bases are a match to TRBD1. The CDR3 has 15 residues. Trimming took 3 bases from V and 4 from J; bases not matched to a gene: 5. The V gene's germline CDR1 is SGHRS and CDR2 YFSETQ. The CDR3 reads CASSSETGGADTQYF. CDR3 coding DNA: TGCGCCAGCAGCTCCGAGACAGGGGGCGCAGATACGCAGTATTTT.

This chain joins TRBV13 and TRBJ1-2; 7 nucleotides line up with TRBD1. CDR3 length: 15 amino acids. The V gene end was trimmed by 8 bases and the J gene end by 1 base; junction bases not matched to a gene: 10. Germline V gene data show CDR1 as PRHDT and CDR2 as FYEKMQ (reference sequence). In nucleotides, the CDR3 is TGTGCCAGCTGGGGACAGCTCCATCTTAACTATGGCTACACCTTC. Protein product: CASWGQLHLNYGYTF.

This chain connects TRBV5-6 to TRBJ2-5, with 10 positions matching TRBD2. From germline, CDR1 is SGHDT and CDR2 YYEEEE. CDR3 length: 14 amino acids. V shed 8 bases, J shed 0 bases, and the junction held 4 bases outside the gene matches. The CDR3 loop is CASSAGGYQETQYF. The CDR3 nucleotides read TGTGCCAGTTCAGCGGGGGGGTACCAAGAGACCCAGTACTTC.

The CDR3 DNA sequence: TGTGCCAGCAGTCCGGGACAAAAAAGTTCACCCCTCCACTTT. Its translation is CASSPGQKSSPLHF. The chain couples TRBV6-5 to TRBJ1-6; maybe TRBD1 (6 bases). The germline V gene has CDR1 MNHEY and CDR2 SVGAGI. V lost 5 bases and J lost 9, with 14 bases in between. The CDR3 is 14 residues long.

The chain couples TRBV30 to TRBJ1-2; no clear D. V shed 6 bases and J shed 8 bases, with 10 bases lying between them. The CDR3 has 10 amino acids. The germline V gene encodes CDR1 GTSNPN and CDR2 SVGIG (reference sequence). The CDR3 DNA reads TGTGCCTGTGCTTACGGGGGCTACACCTTC. Its protein is CACAYGGYTF.

This clone was observed a few times. This chain uses TRBV7-8 with TRBJ1-3; tentatively, D is TRBD1 (5 bases). Germline CDR1 is SGHVS and CDR2 is FQNEAQ. With 1 base removed from V and 1 base from J, the gap between germline ends came to 11 bases. The CDR3 consists of 16 residues. The CDR3 loop is CASSLDYPGSGNTIYF. For the CDR3, the DNA is TGTGCCAGCAGCTTAGACTATCCAGGGTCTGGAAACACCATATATTTT.

V gene TRBV7-2 combines with J gene TRBJ1-3, with 8 bases fitting TRBD1. Germline loops: CDR1 SGHTA, CDR2 FQGNSA. The V segment lost 4 bases and the J segment 2 bases; nucleotides outside the gene matches: 1. The CDR3 sequence is 14 residues long. CDR3 loop: CASSSQGAGNTIYF. The CDR3 bases are TGTGCCAGCAGCTCACAGGGGGCTGGAAACACCATATATTTT.

V and J are TRBV4-3 and TRBJ2-7; 10 nucleotides agree with TRBD1. The CDR3 is 15 amino acids. The germline CDR1 and CDR2 sequences are LGHNA and YSLEER. V was clipped by 8 bases and J by 1 base; unmatched bases: 8. In DNA, the CDR3 is TGCGCCAGCGCACAGGGGACAGGGGAATCCTACGAGCAGTACTTC. Its protein is CASAQGTGESYEQYF.